This TCR beta chain is from a study of control samples from healthy donors and cancer patients. V trimming: 5 bases; J trimming: 0 bases; junction bases outside the gene matches: 13. This CDR3 region has 17 residues. The germline CDR1 and CDR2 sequences are LNHDA and SQIVND (reference sequence). Measured with immunoSEQ multiplex PCR; TCRdb has only the in-frame clones, and not every one. The table has around 110,000 clones, 88% seen once. This sequence originates from a woman in her 70s in good health. Sequenced input: blood. The chain uses TRBV19 and TRBJ2-7, with TRBD1 matching 7 bases. CDR3 DNA: TGTGCCAGTAGTGCCAGTCCTCGGAGACAGGGCTCCTACGAGCAGTACTTC. Residues: CASSASPRRQGSYEQYF.